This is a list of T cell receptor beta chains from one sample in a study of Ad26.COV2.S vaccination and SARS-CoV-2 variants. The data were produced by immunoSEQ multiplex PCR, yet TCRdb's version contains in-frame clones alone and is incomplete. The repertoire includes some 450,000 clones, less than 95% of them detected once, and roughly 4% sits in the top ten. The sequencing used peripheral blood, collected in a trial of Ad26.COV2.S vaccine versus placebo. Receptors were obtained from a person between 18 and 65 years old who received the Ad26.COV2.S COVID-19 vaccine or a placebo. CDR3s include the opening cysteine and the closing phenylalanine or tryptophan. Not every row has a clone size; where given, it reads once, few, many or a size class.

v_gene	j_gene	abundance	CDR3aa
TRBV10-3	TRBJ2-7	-	CAISESSNYEQYF
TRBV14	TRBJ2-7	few	CASSQVQARGGQYF
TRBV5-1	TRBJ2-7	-	CASSFGPYEQYF
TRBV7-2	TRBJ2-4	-	CASSLAPAKNIQYF
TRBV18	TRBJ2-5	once	CASSPRTGIGYQETQYF
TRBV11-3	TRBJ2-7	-	CASSFARDRGSYEQYF
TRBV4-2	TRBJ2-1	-	CASSQESTGPPTYNEQFF
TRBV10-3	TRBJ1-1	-	CATGQGDPEAFF
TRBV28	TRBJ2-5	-	CASSELTVQETQYF
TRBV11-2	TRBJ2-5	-	CASRVAGFQETQYF
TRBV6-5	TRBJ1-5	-	CASSRGQTSNQPQHF
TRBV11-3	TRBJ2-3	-	CASSLAGEEADTQYF
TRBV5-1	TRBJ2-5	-	CASSLATLYEGQYF
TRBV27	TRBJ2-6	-	CASSLAGSSGANVLTF
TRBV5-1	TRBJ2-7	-	CASSLNGQTYEQYF
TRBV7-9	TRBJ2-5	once	CASSLRTWYQETQYF
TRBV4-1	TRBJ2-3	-	CASSQEAVYTQYF
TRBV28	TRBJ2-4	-	CASSPTLAKNIQYF
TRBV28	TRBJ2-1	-	CASSLGRVVGNNEQFF
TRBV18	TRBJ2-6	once	CASSPGRVGANVLTF
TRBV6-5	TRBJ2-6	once	CASQTSFSGANVLTF
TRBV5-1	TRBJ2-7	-	CASSSDPRERVYF
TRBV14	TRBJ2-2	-	CASSQLGYAGELFF
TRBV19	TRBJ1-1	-	CASSNSPGRGARDTEAFF
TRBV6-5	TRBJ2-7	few	CASTLDRGPYEQYF
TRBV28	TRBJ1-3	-	CASSFGNTIYF
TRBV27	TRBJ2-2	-	CASSLSGGGPGELFF
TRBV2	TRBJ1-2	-	CASSALGTGGEYGYTF
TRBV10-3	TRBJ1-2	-	CAISLPGTVGYTF
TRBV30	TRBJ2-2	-	CAWGPPITAENTGELFF
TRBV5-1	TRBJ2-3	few	CASRVEGGADTQYF
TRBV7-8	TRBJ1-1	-	CAGSRDRGTEAFF
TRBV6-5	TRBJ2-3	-	CASSPGLSSDTQYF
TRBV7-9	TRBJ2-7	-	CASSLRVGEQYF
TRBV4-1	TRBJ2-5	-	CASSQDPGRGRTQYF
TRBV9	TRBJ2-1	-	CASSRDYNEQFF
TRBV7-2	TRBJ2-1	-	CASSSGQGLGEQFF